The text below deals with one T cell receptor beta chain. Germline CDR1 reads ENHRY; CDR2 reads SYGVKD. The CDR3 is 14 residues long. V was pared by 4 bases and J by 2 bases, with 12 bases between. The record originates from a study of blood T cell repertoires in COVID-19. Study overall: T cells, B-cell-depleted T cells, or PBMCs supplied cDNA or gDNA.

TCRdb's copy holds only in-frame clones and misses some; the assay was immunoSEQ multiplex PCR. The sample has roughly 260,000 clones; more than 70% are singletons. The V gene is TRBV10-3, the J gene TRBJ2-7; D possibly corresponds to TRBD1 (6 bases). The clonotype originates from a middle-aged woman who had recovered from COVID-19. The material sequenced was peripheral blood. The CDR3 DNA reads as TGTGCCATCAGTGCAGGCCGACAGGCCTACGAGCAGTACTTC. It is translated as CAISAGRQAYEQYF.